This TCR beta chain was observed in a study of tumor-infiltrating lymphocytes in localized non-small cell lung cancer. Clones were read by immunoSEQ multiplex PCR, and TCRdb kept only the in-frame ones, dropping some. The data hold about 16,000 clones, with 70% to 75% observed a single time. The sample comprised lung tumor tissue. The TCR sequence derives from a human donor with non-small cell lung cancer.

This CDR3 is CASSLTGTGVYGYTF. The CDR3 DNA reads TGTGCCAGCAGTTTAACCGGGACAGGGGTCTATGGCTACACCTTC. The genes are TRBV27 and TRBJ1-2, with 10 bases that match TRBD1. Germline CDR1 is MNHEY and CDR2 is SMNVEV (reference sequence). V was clipped by 2 bases and J by 4 bases; unmatched bases: 4. CDR3 length equals 15 residues.